This record concerns one T cell receptor beta chain sequence. No antigen is known for it. These data belong to a study of PD-1 blockade in classical Hodgkin lymphoma. This CDR3 spans 20 amino acids. Germline V lookup: CDR1 SNHLY, CDR2 FYNNEI. V shed 1 base and J 0 bases; nucleotides not matched to a gene: 11. Time point given: cycle 4 day 1 (C4D1), after 6 weeks of nivolumab. Relapses following autologous stem cell transplantation were seen in all patients, with brentuximab vedotin exposure varying. Notes on the study in general: Newly diagnosed patients had diversity similar to the baseline diversity of complete responders.

Some clones are missing from TCRdb's copy, which holds only in-frame ones; the method was immunoSEQ multiplex PCR. The profile covers 100,000 or so clones, with 85% to 95% appearing a single time and around 2% taken by the ten largest. The TCR was taken from a human donor with classical Hodgkin lymphoma. The chain employs TRBV2 and TRBJ2-6, with 8 bases lining up with TRBD1. Sequences were derived from peripheral blood mononuclear cells (PBMCs), sampled before the fourth cycle of nivolumab. In DNA, the CDR3 is TGTGCCAGCAGTGAAGTAAAGACAGGGGCGAAGCTCTCTGGGGCCAACGTCCTGACTTTC. This sequence encodes CASSEVKTGAKLSGANVLTF.